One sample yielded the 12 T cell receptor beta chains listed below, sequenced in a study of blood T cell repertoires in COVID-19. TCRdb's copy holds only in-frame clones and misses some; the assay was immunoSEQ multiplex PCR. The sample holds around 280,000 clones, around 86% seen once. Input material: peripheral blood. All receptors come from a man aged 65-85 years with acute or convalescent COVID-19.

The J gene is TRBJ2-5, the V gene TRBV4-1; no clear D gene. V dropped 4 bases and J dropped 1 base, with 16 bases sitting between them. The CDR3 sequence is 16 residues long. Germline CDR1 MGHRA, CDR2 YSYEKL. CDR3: CASSPKIITVQETQYF. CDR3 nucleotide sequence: TGCGCCAGCAGCCCCAAGATCATCACGGTCCAAGAGACCCAGTACTTC.

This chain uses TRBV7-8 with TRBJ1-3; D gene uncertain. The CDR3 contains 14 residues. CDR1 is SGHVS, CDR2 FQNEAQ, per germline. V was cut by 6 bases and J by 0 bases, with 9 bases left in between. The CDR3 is CASSLLGSGNTIYF. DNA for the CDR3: TGTGCCAGCAGTTTACTAGGCTCTGGAAACACCATATATTTT.

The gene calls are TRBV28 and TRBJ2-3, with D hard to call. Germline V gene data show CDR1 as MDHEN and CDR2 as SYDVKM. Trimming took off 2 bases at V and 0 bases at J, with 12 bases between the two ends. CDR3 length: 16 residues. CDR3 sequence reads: CASSLVGVKSTDTQYF. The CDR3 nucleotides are TGTGCCAGCAGTTTAGTAGGAGTCAAGAGCACAGATACGCAGTATTTT.

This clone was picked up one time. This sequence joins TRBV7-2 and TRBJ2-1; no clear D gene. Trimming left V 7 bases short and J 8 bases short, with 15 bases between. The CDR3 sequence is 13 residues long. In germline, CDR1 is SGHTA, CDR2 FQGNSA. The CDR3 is CASKKVLEDEQFF. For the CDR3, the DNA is TGTGCCAGCAAAAAGGTGTTAGAGGATGAGCAGTTCTTC. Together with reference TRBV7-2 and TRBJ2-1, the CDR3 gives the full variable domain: GAGVSQSPSNKVTEKGKDVELRCDPISGHTALYWYRQSLGQGLEFLIYFQGNSAPDKSGLPSDRFSAERTGGSVSTLTIQRTQQEDSAVYLCASKKVLEDEQFFGPGTRLTVL.

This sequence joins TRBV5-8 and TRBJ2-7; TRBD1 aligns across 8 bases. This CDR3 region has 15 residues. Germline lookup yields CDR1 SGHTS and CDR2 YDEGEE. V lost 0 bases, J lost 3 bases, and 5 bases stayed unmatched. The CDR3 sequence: CASSLGQGAYYEQYF. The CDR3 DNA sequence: TGTGCCAGCAGCTTGGGGCAGGGGGCCTACTACGAGCAGTACTTC.

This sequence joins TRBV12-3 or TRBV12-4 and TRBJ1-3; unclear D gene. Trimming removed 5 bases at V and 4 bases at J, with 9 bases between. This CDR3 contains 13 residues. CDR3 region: CASSISQGNTIYF. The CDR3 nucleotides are TGTGCCAGCAGTATATCACAGGGAAACACCATATATTTT.

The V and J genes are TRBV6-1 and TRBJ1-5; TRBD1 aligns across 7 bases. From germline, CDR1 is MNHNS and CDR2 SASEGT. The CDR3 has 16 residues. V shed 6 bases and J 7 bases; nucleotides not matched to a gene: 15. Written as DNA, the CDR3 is TGTGCCAGCAGAGAATTCATCGACAGGGCCGGCCAGCCCCAGCATTTT. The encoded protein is CASREFIDRAGQPQHF.

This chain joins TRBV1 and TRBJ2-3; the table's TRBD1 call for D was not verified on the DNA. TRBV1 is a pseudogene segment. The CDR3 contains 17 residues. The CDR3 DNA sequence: TGCACCAGCAGCCAAGGTCCCAGTCCTGAGGGGGAAGATACGCAGTATTTT. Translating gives CTSSQGPSPEGEDTQYF.

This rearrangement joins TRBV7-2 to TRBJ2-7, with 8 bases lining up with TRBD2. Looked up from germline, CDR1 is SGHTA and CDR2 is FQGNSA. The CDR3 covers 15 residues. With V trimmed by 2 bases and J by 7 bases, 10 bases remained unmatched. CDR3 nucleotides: TGTGCCAGCAGCTTATTAGCGGGGACCCCTAGGGAGCAGTACTTC. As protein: CASSLLAGTPREQYF.

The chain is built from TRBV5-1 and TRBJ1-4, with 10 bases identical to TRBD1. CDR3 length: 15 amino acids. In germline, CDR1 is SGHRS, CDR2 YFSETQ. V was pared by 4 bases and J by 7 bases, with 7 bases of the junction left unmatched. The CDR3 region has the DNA TGCGCCAGCAGCGAGGGACAGGGGAGGAGTGAAAAACTGTTTTTT. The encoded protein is CASSEGQGRSEKLFF.

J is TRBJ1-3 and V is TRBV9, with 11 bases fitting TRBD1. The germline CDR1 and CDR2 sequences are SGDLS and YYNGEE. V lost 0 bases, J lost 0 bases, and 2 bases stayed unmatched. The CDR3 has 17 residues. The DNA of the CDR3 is TGTGCCAGCAGCGTAGGGGGGACAGGGGGCTCTGGAAACACCATATATTTT. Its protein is CASSVGGTGGSGNTIYF.

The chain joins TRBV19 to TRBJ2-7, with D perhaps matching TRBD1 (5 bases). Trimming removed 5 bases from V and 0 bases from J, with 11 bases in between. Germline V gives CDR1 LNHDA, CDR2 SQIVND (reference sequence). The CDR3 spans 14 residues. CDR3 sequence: CASSRKDTSYEQYF. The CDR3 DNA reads TGTGCCAGTAGTCGAAAGGACACCTCCTACGAGCAGTACTTC.